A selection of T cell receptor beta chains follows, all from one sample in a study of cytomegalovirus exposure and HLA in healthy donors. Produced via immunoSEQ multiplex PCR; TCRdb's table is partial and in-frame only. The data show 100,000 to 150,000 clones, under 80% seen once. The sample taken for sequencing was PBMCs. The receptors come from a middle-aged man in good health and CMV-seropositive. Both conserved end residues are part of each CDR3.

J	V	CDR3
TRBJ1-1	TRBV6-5	CASSYVPGGTEAFF
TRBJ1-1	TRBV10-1	CASRDRRDRPMNTEAFF
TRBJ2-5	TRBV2	CASSEVGLAEPPRETQYF
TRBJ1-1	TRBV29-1	CSVDLPGQGAGTEAFF
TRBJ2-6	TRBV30	CAWRASGANVLTF
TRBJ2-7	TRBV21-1	CASSKGKVGDSSYEQYF
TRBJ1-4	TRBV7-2	CASSLSRGREKLFF
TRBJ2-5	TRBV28	CASISGLAVKETQYF
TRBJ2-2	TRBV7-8	CASSLWRLGLAGGLVGELFF
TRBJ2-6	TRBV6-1	CASETRGSGANVLTF
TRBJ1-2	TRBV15	CATSSEPRANYGYTF
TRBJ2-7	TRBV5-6	CASRDRAYEQYF
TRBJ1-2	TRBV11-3	CASSRGTGPLYGYTF
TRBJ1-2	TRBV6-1	CASSEGAGDYYGYTF
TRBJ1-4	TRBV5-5	CASSLASEKLFF
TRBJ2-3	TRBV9	CASSVESGVGTDTQYF
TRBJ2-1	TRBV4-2	CASSQDPERARYNEQFF
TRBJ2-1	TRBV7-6	CASSQRSGSGHNEQFF
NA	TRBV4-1	CASSQVYQGDEQYF
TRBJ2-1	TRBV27	CASSFGHFLAGEGSEQFF
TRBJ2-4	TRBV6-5	CASSGRTGGEQYF
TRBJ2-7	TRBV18	CASLRAGASPNEQYF
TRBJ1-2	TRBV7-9	CASSSTGSNYGYTF
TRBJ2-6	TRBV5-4	CASSQDWYSGANVLTF
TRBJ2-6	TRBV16	CASSPPLSSGANVLTF
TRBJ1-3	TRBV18	CASSPERTSGNTIYF
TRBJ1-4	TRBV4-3	CASSQDTATNEKLFF
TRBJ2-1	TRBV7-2	CASSFPTRGGSYNEQFF
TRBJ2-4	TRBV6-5	CASRLAGATPFQYF
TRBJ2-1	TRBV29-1	CSGLRVSYNEQFF
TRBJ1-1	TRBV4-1	CASSPRGGLNTEAFF
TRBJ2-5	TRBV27	CASSYSITGQETQYF
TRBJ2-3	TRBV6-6	CAIRAGGSTDTQYF
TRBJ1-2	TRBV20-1	CSASPTGGYTF
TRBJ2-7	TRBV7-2	CASSVWGGAGEQYF
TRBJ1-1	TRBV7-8	CASSFRGGGGVPEAFF
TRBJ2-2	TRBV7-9	CASSRTPQTNTGELFF
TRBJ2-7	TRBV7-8	CASSLSPGDRGSYEQYF
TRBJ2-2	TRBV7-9	CASSYYMTGELFF
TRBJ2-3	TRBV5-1	CASSLATGGVSDTQYF
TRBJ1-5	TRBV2	CASGLNQPQHF
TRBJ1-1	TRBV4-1	CASSSPGRGTEAFF
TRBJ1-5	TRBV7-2	CASSLLTDQPQHF
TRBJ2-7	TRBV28	CASGNRDEQYF
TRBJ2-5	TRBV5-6	CASTQGFQETQYF